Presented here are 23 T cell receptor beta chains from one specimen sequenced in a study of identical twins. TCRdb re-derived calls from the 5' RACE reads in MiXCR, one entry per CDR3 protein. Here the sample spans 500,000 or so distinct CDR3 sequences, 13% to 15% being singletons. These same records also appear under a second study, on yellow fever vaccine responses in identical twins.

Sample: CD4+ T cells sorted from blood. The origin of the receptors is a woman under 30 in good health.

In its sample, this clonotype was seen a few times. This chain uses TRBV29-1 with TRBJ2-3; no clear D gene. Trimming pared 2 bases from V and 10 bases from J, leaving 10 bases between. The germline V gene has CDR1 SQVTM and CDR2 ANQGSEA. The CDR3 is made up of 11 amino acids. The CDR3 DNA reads TGCAGCGTTGAATTCGGGCTAGCGCAGTATTTT. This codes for CSVEFGLAQYF.

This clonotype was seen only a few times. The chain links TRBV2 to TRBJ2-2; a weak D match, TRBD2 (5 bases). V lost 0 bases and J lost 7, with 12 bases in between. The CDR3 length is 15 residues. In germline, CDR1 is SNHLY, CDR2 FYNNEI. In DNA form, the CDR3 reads TGTGCCAGCAGTGAAGCCGGTCCGCGGGTCGGGGAGCTGTTTTTT. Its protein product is CASSEAGPRVGELFF.

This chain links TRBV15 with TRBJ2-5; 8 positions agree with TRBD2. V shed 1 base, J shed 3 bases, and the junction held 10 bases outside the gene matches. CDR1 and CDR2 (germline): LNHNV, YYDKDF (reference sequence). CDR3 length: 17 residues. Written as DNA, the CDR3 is TGTGCCACCAGCAGAGGGGGAGGTAGCGGGGAGAAAGAGACCCAGTACTTC. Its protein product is CATSRGGGSGEKETQYF.

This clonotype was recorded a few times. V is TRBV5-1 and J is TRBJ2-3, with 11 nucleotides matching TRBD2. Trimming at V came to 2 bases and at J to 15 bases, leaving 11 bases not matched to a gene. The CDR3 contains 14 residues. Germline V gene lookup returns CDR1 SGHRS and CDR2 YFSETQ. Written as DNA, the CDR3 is TGCGCCAGCAGCTTACTAGCGGGGGATTCCCCGCGATATTTT. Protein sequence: CASSLLAGDSPRYF.

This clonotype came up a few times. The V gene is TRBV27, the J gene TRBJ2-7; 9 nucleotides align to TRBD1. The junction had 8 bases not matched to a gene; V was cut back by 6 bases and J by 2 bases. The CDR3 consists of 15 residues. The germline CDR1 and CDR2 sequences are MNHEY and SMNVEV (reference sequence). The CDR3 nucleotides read TGTGCCAGCAGGCTGTCGGGACAGGGAACCTACGAGCAGTACTTC. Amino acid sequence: CASRLSGQGTYEQYF.

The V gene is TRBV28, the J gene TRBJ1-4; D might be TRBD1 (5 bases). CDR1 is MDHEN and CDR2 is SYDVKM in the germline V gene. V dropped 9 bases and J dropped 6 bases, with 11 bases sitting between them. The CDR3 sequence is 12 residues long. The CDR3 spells CASRGTHEKLFF. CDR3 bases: TGTGCCAGTCGAGGGACCCATGAAAAACTGTTTTTT.

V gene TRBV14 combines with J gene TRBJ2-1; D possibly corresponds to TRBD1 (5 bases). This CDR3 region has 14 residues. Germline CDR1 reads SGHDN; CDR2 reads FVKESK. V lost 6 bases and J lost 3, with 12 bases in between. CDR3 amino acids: CASSQGRNYNEQFF. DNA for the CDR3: TGTGCCAGCAGTCAGGGTCGGAACTACAATGAGCAGTTCTTC.

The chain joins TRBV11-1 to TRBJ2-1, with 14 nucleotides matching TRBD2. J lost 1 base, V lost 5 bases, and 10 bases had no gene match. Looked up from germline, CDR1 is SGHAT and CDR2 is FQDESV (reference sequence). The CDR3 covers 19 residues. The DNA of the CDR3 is TGTGCCAGCAGCCCAGTCCCGGGACTAGCGGGGGTGTCCTACAATGAGCAGTTCTTC. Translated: CASSPVPGLAGVSYNEQFF.

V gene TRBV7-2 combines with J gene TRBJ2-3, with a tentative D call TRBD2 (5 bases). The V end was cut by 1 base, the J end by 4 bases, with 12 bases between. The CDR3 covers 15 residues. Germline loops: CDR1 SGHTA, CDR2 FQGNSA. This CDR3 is CASSLGAGNPDTQYF. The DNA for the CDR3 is TGTGCCAGCAGCTTAGGGGCGGGCAACCCAGATACGCAGTATTTT. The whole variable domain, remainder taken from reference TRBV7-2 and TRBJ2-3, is GAGVSQSPSNKVTEKGKDVELRCDPISGHTALYWYRQSLGQGLEFLIYFQGNSAPDKSGLPSDRFSAERTGGSVSTLTIQRTQQEDSAVYLCASSLGAGNPDTQYFGPGTRLTVL.

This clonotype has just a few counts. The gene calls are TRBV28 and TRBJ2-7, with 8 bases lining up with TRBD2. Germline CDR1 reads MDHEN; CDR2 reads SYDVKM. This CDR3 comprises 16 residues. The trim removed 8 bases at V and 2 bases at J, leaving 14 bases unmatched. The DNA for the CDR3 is TGTGCCAGCTATCCGGGCTATCAGCGGGGGACCTACGAGCAGTACTTC. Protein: CASYPGYQRGTYEQYF.

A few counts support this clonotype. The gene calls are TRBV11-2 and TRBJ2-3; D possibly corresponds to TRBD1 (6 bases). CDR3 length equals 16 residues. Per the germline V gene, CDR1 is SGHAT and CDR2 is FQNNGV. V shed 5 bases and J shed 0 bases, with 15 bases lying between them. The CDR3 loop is CASSPRTASSTDTQYF. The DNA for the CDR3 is TGTGCCAGCAGCCCTCGGACAGCTTCTAGCACAGATACGCAGTATTTT.

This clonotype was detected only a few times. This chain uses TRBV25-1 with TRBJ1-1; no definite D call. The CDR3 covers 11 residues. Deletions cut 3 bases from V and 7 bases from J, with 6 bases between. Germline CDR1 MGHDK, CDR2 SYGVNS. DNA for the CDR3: TGTGCCAGCAGTGAGGACGGTGAAGCTTTCTTT. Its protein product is CASSEDGEAFF.

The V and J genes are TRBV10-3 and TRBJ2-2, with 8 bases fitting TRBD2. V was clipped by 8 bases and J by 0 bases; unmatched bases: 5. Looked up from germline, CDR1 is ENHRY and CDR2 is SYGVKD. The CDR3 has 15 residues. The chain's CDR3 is CAIRGGVANTGELFF. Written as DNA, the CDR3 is TGTGCCATCCGGGGGGGGGTCGCGAACACCGGGGAGCTGTTTTTT.

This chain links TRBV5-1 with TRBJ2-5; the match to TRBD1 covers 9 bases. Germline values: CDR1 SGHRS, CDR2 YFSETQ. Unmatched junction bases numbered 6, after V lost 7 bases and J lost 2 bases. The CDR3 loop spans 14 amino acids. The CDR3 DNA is TGCGCCAGCCGGGGACAGGGCTTACAAGAGACCCAGTACTTC. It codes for CASRGQGLQETQYF.

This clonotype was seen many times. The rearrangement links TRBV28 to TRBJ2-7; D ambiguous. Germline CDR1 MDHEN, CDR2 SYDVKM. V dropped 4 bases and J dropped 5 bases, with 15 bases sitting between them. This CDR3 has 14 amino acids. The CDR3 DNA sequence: TGTGCCAGCAGTTGGAAAGGTACCGATGACGAGCAGTACTTC. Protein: CASSWKGTDDEQYF.

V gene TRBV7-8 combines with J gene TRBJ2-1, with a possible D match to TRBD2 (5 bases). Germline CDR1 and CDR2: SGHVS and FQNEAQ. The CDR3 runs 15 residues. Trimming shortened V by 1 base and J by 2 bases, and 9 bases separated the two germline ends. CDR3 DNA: TGTGCCAGCAGCTTAGACCCCGGGACCTACAATGAGCAGTTCTTC. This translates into CASSLDPGTYNEQFF.

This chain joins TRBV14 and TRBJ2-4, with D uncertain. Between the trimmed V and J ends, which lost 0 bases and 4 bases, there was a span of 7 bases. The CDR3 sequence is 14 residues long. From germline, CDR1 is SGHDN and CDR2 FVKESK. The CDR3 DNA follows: TGTGCCAGCAGCCAAGATGGCTTGAAAAACATTCAGTACTTC. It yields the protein CASSQDGLKNIQYF.

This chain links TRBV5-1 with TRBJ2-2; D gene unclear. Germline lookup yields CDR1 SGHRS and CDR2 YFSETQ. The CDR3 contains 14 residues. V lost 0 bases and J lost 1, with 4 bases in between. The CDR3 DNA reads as TGCGCCAGCAGCTTGGGGAAGAACACCGGGGAGCTGTTTTTT. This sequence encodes CASSLGKNTGELFF.

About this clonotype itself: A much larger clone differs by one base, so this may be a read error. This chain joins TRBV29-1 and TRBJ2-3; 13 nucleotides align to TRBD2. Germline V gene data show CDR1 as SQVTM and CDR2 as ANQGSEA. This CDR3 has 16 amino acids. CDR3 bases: TGCAGCGTTGATGGACTAGCGGGAGACCTGGGAGATACGCTGTATTTT. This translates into CSVDGLAGDLGDTLYF.

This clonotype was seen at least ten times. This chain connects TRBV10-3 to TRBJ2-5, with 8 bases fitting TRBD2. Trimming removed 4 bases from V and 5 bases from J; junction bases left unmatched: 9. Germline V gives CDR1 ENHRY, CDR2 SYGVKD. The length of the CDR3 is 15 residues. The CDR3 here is CAISGGGRFQETQYF. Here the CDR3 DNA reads TGTGCCATCAGTGGTGGCGGGAGGTTTCAGGAGACCCAGTACTTC.

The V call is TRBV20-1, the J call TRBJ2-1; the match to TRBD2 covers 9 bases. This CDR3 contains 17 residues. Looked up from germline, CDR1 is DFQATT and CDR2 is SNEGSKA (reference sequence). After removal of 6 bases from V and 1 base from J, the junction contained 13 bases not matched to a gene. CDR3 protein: CSALLNSGSVSYNEQFF. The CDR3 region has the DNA TGCAGTGCCCTTCTTAATAGCGGGAGCGTATCCTACAATGAGCAGTTCTTC.

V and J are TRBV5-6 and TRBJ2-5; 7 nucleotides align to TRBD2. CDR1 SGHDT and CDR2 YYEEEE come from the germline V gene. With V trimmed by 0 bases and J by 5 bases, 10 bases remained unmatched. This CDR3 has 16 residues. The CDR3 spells CASSLALAGDWETQYF. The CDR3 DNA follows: TGTGCCAGCAGCTTGGCCTTGGCGGGGGACTGGGAGACCCAGTACTTC.

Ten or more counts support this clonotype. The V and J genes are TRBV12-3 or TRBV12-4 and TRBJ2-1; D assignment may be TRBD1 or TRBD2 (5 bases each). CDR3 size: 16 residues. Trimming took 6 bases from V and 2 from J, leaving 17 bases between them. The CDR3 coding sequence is TGTGCCAGCAGGGACCGGGACCAAATCACCTACAATGAGCAGTTCTTC. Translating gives CASRDRDQITYNEQFF.